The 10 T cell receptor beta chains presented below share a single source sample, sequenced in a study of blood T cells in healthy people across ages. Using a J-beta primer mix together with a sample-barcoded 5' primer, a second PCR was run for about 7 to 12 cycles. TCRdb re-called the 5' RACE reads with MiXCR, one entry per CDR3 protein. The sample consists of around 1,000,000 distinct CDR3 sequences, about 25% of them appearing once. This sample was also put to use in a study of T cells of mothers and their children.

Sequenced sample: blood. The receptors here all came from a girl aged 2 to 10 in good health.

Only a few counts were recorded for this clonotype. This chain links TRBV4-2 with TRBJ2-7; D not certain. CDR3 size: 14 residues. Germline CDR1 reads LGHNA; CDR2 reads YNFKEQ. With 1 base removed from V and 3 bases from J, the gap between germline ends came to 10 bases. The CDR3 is CASSQGRNVYEQYF. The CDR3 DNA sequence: TGTGCCAGCAGCCAAGGGCGGAACGTCTACGAGCAGTACTTC.

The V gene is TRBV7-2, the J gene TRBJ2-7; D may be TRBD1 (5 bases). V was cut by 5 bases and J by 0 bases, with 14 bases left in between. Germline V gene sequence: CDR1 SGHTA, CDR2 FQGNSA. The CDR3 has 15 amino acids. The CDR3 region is CASSPRRVSSYEQYF. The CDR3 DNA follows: TGTGCCAGCAGCCCACGCAGGGTTAGCTCCTACGAGCAGTACTTC.

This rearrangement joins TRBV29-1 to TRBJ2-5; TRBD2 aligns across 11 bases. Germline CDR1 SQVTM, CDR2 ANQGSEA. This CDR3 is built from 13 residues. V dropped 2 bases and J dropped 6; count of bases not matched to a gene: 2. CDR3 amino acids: CSVETSGSKTQYF. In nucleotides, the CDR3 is TGCAGCGTTGAAACTAGCGGGAGTAAGACCCAGTACTTC.

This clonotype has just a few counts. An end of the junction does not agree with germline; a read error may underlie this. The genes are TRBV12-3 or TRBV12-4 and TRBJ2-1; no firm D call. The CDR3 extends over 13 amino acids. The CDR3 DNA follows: TGTGCCAGCAGTTTTACGTCCTACAGTGAGCAGTTCTTC. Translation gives CASSFTSYSEQFF.

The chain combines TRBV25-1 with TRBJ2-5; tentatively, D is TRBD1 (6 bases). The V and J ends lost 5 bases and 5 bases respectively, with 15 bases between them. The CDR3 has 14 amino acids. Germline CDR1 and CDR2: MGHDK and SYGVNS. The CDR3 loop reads CASSLFQGLETQYF. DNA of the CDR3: TGTGCCAGCAGTCTCTTCCAGGGGTTGGAGACCCAGTACTTC. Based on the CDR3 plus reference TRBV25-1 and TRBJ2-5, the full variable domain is EADIYQTPRYLVIGTGKKITLECSQTMGHDKMYWYQQDPGMELHLIHYSYGVNSTEKGDLSSESTVSRIRTEHFPLTLESARPSHTSQYLCASSLFQGLETQYFGPGTRLLVL.

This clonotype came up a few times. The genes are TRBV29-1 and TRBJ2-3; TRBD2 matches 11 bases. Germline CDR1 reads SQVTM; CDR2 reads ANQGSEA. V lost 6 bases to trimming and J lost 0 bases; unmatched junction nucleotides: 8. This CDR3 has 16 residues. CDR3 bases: TGCAGCGTCGGGGGACTAGCGGAATCTAGCACAGATACGCAGTATTTT. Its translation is CSVGGLAESSTDTQYF.

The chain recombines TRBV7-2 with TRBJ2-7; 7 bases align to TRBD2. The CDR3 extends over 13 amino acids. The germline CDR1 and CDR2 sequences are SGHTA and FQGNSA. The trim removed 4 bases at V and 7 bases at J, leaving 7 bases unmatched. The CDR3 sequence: CASSSPPGREQYF. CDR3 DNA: TGTGCCAGCAGCTCACCCCCCGGGAGGGAGCAGTACTTC.

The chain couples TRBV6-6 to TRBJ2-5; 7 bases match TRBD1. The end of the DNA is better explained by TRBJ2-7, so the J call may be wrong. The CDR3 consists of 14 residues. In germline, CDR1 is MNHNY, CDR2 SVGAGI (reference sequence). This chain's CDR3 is CASSARQGPYEQYF. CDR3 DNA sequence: TGTGCCAGCAGCGCAAGACAGGGTCCCTACGAGCAGTACTTC.

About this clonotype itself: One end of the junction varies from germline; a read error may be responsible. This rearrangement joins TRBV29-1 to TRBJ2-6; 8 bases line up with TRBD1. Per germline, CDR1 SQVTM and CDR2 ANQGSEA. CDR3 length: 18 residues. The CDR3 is CSVEDLGTGRTGANALTF. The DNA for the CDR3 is TGCAGCGTTGAAGATTTAGGGACAGGACGAACTGGGGCCAACGCCCTGACTTTC. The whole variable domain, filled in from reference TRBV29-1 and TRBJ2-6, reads SAVISQKPSRDICQRGTSLTIQCQVDSQVTMMFWYRQQPGQSLTLIATANQGSEATYESGFVIDKFPISRPNLTFSTLTVSNMSPEDSSIYLCSVEDLGTGRTGANALTFGAGSRLTVL.

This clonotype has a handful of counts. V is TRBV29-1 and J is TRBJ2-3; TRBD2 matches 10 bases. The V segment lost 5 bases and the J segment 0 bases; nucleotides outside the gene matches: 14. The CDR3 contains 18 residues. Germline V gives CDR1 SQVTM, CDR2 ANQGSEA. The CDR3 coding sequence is TGCAGCGTTCGGGGGCTTGGGGGGACTAGCGCGAGCACAGATACGCAGTATTTT. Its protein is CSVRGLGGTSASTDTQYF.